The rows below give T cell receptor beta chains drawn from one sample of a study of T cell repertoires in cytomegalovirus infection. The antigens for these receptors are not known. TCRdb called the reads again in MiXCR, with one record for every CDR3 protein. Of a few hundred thousand distinct CDR3 sequences detected, about 42% appear once; the ten largest clones hold around 44%. This specimen consisted of cultured PBMCs, obtained from culture after CMV antigen stimulation. The receptors come from a human donor in good health (CMV status not recorded). Some clones in this sample may be carry-over from other donors' samples. Each CDR3 is given with its conserved first and last residue. A D gene is named only where the DNA matches it firmly. Some rows have no size entry. The others give once, few or many, or a class for an expanded clone.

d_gene	abundance	v_gene	j_gene	CDR3aa	CDR3nt
-	-	TRBV2	TRBJ2-1	CASSEQGSSYNEQFF	TGTGCCAGCAGTGAACAGGGTAGTTCCTACAATGAGCAGTTCTTC
-	-	TRBV12-3/TRBV12-4	TRBJ2-3	CASSLARLPRGVRDTQYF	TGTGCCAGCAGTTTAGCCCGCTTACCCAGGGGGGTACGGGATACGCAGTATTTT
TRBD1	-	TRBV4-3	TRBJ2-3	CASSQTGFADTQYF	TGCGCCAGCAGCCAGACAGGGTTCGCAGATACGCAGTATTTT
-	few	TRBV6-2/TRBV6-3	TRBJ2-7	CASRPPDRYEQYF	TGTGCCAGCAGACCCCCGGACAGATACGAGCAGTACTTC
-	many	TRBV5-1	TRBJ1-6	CASSLPDSPLHF	TGCGCCAGCAGCTTGCCCGATTCACCCCTCCACTTT
TRBD1	few	TRBV6-6	TRBJ2-7	CASSVQGALPFYEQYF	TGTGCCAGCAGTGTTCAGGGGGCCCTCCCCTTCTACGAGCAGTACTTC
-	-	TRBV27	TRBJ2-1	CASRTSDSNNEQFF	TGTGCCAGCAGGACGTCGGACAGCAACAATGAGCAGTTCTTC
TRBD1	few	TRBV7-6	TRBJ2-3	CASSLAIGQGSADTQYF	TGTGCCAGCAGCTTAGCGATAGGACAGGGTTCGGCAGATACGCAGTATTTT
-	-	TRBV7-2	TRBJ2-5	CASSLSEIGDQYF	TGTGCCAGCAGCTTAAGCGAGATAGGAGACCAGTACTTC
-	few	TRBV7-8	TRBJ1-5	CASSARGKGEGQPQHF	TGTGCCAGCAGCGCACGTGGGAAGGGGGAGGGTCAGCCCCAGCATTTT
-	-	TRBV12-3/TRBV12-4	TRBJ2-2	CASSTTGVAGELFF	TGTGCCAGCTCGACAACGGGGGTTGCCGGGGAGCTGTTTTTT
-	-	TRBV7-3	TRBJ1-4	CASSLVGNEKLFF	TGTGCCAGCAGCTTGGTGGGTAATGAAAAACTGTTTTTT
-	once	TRBV30	TRBJ1-6	CAWSVAAEYSPLHF	TGTGCCTGGAGTGTAGCGGCAGAGTATTCACCCCTCCACTTT
-	few	TRBV4-1	TRBJ1-2	CASSQVGAAPTNYGYTF	TGCGCCAGCAGCCAAGTTGGGGCAGCCCCAACTAACTATGGCTACACCTTC
-	few	TRBV7-9	TRBJ1-4	CASSLAGFRLGNEKLFF	TGTGCCAGCAGCTTAGCAGGATTCAGGCTGGGCAATGAAAAACTGTTTTTT
-	-	TRBV9	TRBJ2-3	CASSVGVGPHTDTQYF	TGTGCCAGCAGCGTAGGTGTGGGGCCACACACAGATACGCAGTATTTT
-	few	TRBV12-3/TRBV12-4	TRBJ2-3	CAIERFTDTQYF	TGTGCCATCGAGCGGTTCACAGATACGCAGTATTTT
-	-	TRBV6-5	TRBJ1-2	CASSYTVLVGGGYTF	TGTGCCAGCAGTTACACTGTCCTGGTAGGGGGTGGCTACACCTTC
-	few	TRBV7-8	TRBJ2-7	CASSPLQGYEQYF	TGTGCCAGCAGCCCCCTTCAGGGCTACGAGCAGTACTTC
-	few	TRBV5-4	TRBJ1-1	CASRTVNTEAFF	TGTGCCAGCAGGACAGTTAACACTGAAGCTTTCTTT
TRBD1	few	TRBV11-3	TRBJ2-3	CASSLGTGAEDTQYF	TGTGCCAGCAGCTTAGGGACAGGGGCTGAGGATACGCAGTATTTT
-	many	TRBV7-2	TRBJ1-4	CASSRDEINEKLFF	TGTGCCAGCAGCCGGGACGAAATAAATGAAAAACTGTTTTTT
TRBD2	few	TRBV7-2	TRBJ2-2	CASSPLAGGPTGELFF	TGTGCCAGCAGTCCCCTAGCGGGAGGGCCGACCGGGGAGCTGTTTTTT
-	few	TRBV12-5	TRBJ2-1	CASGFYPYLGKTEQFF	TGTGCTAGTGGTTTCTACCCATACCTGGGGAAGACTGAGCAGTTCTTC
-	-	TRBV12-3/TRBV12-4	TRBJ2-7	CASSLGSSREQYF	TGTGCCAGCAGTTTAGGGTCTAGTCGCGAGCAGTACTTC
TRBD2	few	TRBV4-1	TRBJ2-4	CASSQVVAGALAKNIQYF	TGCGCCAGCAGCCAAGTAGTAGCGGGGGCTCTAGCCAAAAACATTCAGTACTTC
-	-	TRBV28	TRBJ1-5	CASSLSPLRGRSRGQPQHF	TGTGCCAGCAGTTTAAGCCCACTACGGGGACGGTCGAGAGGGCAGCCCCAGCATTTT
TRBD2	-	TRBV2	TRBJ2-4	CASTPRTSGSLAKNIQYF	TGTGCCAGCACCCCACGGACTAGCGGGAGCCTGGCCAAAAACATTCAGTACTTC
-	-	TRBV12-3/TRBV12-4	TRBJ2-3	CASSFPGGDTQYF	TGTGCCAGCAGTTTTCCGGGTGGAGATACGCAGTATTTT
TRBD2	few	TRBV5-4	TRBJ2-3	CASSLTSGLPDTQYF	TGTGCCAGCAGCCTTACTAGCGGCCTCCCAGATACGCAGTATTTT
-	-	TRBV7-2	TRBJ1-6	CASSRAVYNSPLHF	TGTGCCAGCAGCCGGGCAGTCTATAATTCACCCCTCCACTTT
-	-	TRBV6-1	TRBJ1-4	CASRTGGDEKLFF	TGTGCCAGCAGGACAGGAGGGGATGAAAAACTGTTTTTT
TRBD2	few	TRBV3-1	TRBJ2-5	CASSHLPGLAARETQYF	TGTGCCAGCAGCCACCTACCGGGACTAGCGGCCCGGGAGACCCAGTACTTC
-	-	TRBV19	TRBJ1-2	CASSGRDTFIPGGYTF	TGTGCCAGTAGTGGACGGGACACCTTCATACCTGGTGGCTACACCTTC
-	-	TRBV12-3/TRBV12-4	TRBJ1-4	CASSLGQWAKLFF	TGTGCCAGCAGTTTAGGACAGTGGGCAAAACTGTTTTTT
TRBD1	few	TRBV7-8	TRBJ2-6	CASRFRGPSGANVLTF	TGTGCCAGCAGGTTCAGGGGGCCCTCTGGGGCCAACGTCCTGACTTTC
-	-	TRBV11-2	TRBJ2-5	CASSLDTLQETQYF	TGTGCCAGCAGCTTAGACACCCTCCAAGAGACCCAGTACTTC
-	-	TRBV29-1	TRBJ2-7	CSVTGPLYEQYF	TGCAGCGTTACCGGGCCCCTCTACGAGCAGTACTTC
-	few	TRBV19	TRBJ2-2	CASSKTGYTGELFF	TGTGCCAGTAGTAAGACAGGATACACCGGGGAGCTGTTTTTT
-	once	TRBV20-1	TRBJ2-4	CSARGASRNIQYF	TGCAGTGCTAGAGGTGCTAGCCGGAACATTCAGTACTTC
TRBD1	few	TRBV7-9	TRBJ2-1	CASSLTGTAINEQFF	TGTGCCAGCAGCCTTACCGGGACAGCTATCAATGAGCAGTTCTTC
TRBD1	once	TRBV2	TRBJ2-1	CATRQGPNNIYNEQFF	TGTGCCACCCGACAGGGGCCCAACAATATCTACAATGAGCAGTTCTTC
-	-	TRBV4-1	TRBJ2-6	CASSQGTGANVLTF	TGCGCCAGCAGCCAGGGGACCGGGGCCAACGTCCTGACTTTC
-	-	TRBV7-9	TRBJ1-4	CASSLAAGTEEKLFF	TGTGCCAGCAGCTTGGCCGCAGGGACGGAGGAAAAACTGTTTTTT
TRBD2	-	TRBV19	TRBJ2-1	CASKPSGGAGYNEQFF	TGTGCCAGTAAGCCTAGCGGGGGGGCCGGGTACAATGAGCAGTTCTTC
-	-	TRBV27	TRBJ2-2	CASSIIVMGANTGELFF	TGTGCCAGCAGCATTATCGTTATGGGGGCGAACACCGGGGAGCTGTTTTTT
-	few	TRBV7-2	TRBJ2-1	CASSSRWGSEQFF	TGTGCCAGCAGCTCGCGCTGGGGCAGTGAGCAGTTCTTC